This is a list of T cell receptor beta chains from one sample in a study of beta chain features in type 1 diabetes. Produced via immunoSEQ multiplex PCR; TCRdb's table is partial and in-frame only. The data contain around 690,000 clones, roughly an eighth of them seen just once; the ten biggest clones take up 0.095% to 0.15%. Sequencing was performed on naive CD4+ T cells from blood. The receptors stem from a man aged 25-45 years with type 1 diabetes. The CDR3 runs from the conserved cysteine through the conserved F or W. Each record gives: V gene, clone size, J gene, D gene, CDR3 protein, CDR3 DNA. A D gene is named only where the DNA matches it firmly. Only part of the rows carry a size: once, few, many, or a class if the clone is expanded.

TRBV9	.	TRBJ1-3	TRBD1	CASSPPGTGGSGNTIYF	TGTGCCAGCAGCCCCCCCGGGACAGGGGGCTCTGGAAACACCATATATTTT
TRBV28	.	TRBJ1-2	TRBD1	CASKYAGTGMLGYTF	TGTGCCAGCAAATATGCCGGGACAGGGATGTTGGGCTACACCTTC
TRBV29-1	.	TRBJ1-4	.	CSVGLRDPPEKLFF	TGCAGCGTTGGGCTGCGGGACCCTCCCGAAAAACTGTTTTTT
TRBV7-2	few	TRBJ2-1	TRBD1	CASSPYRDRVNEQFF	TGTGCCAGCAGCCCTTACCGGGACAGGGTCAATGAGCAGTTCTTC
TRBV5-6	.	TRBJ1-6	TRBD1	CASRPGQGYNSPLHF	TGTGCCAGCAGGCCTGGACAGGGTTATAATTCACCCCTCCACTTT
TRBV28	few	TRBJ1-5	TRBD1	CASSFSGQANQPQHF	TGTGCCAGCAGTTTCTCCGGACAGGCCAATCAGCCCCAGCATTTT
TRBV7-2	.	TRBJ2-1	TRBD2	CASSRLAGLYNEQFF	TGTGCCAGCAGCCGTCTAGCGGGGCTTTACAATGAGCAGTTCTTC
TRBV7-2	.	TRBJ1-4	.	CASSLAMAGNEKLFF	TGTGCCAGCAGCTTAGCGATGGCGGGGAATGAAAAACTGTTTTTT
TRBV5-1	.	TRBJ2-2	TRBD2	CASSLELAGATNTGELFF	TGCGCCAGCAGCTTGGAACTAGCGGGGGCCACGAACACCGGGGAGCTGTTTTTT
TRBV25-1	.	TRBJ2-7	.	CASSEFIQAHEQYF	TGTGCCAGCAGTGAATTCATACAGGCCCACGAGCAGTACTTC
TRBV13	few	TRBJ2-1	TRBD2	CATRLAGGSYNEQFF	TGTGCCACCCGACTAGCGGGGGGATCCTACAATGAGCAGTTCTTC
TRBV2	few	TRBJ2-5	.	CASSGAVETQYF	TGTGCCAGCAGTGGGGCAGTAGAGACCCAGTACTTC
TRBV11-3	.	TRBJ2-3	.	CASSLDSLAGRNTQYF	TGTGCCAGCAGCTTAGATTCGTTAGCAGGGAGGAATACGCAGTATTTT
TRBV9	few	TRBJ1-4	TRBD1	CASSTQTGGYEKLFF	TGTGCCAGCAGCACCCAGACAGGGGGCTATGAAAAACTGTTTTTT
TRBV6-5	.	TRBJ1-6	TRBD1	CASSYSGTGEIPLHF	TGTGCCAGCAGTTACTCCGGGACAGGGGAGATCCCCCTCCACTTT
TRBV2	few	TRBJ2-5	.	CASSEHGQETQYF	TGTGCCAGCAGTGAGCACGGCCAAGAGACCCAGTACTTC
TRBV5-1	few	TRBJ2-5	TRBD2	CASSFNLAGLETQYF	TGCGCCAGCAGCTTTAATCTAGCGGGGTTAGAGACCCAGTACTTC
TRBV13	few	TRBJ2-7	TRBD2	CASSQVGAGGPHEQYF	TGTGCCAGCAGCCAGGTAGGGGCGGGGGGGCCCCACGAGCAGTACTTC
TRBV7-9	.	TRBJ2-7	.	CASSLVDNTYEQYF	TGTGCCAGCAGCTTAGTGGACAATACCTACGAGCAGTACTTC
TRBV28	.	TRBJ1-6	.	CASSLGRVSSYNSPLHF	TGTGCCAGCAGTTTGGGCAGGGTGAGCTCCTATAATTCACCCCTCCACTTT